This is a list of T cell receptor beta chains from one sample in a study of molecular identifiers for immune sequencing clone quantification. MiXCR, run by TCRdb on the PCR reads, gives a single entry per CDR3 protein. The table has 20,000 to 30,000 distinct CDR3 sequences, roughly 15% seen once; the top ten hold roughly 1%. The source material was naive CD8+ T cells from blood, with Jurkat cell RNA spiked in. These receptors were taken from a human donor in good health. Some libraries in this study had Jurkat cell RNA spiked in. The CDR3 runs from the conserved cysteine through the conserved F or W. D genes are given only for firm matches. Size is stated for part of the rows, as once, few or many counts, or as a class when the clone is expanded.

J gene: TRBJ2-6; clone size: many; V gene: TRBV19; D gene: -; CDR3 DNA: TGTGCCAGTAGTTTTCGCCCCTCTGGGGCCAACGTCCTGACTTTC; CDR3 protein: CASSFRPSGANVLTF
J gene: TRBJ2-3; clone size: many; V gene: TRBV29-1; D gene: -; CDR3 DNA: TGCAGCGTTGTGGGCCAGACACGTCAGTATTTT; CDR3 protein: CSVVGQTRQYF
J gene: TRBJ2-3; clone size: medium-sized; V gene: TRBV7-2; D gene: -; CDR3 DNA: TGTGCCAGCAGCTTAGCAGACAGAATGTACACAGATACGCAGTATTTT; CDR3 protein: CASSLADRMYTDTQYF
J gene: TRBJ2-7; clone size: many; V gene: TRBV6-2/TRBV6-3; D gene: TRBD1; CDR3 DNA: TGTGCCAGCAGTTACCGGACAGGTCCCATTTACGAGCAGTACTTC; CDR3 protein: CASSYRTGPIYEQYF
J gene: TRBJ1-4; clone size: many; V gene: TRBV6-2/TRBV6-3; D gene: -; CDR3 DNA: TGTGCCAGCAGTTACGGACCGCGGCCCGGTGAAAAACTGTTTTTT; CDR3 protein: CASSYGPRPGEKLFF
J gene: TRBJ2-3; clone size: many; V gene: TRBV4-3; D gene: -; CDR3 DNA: TGCGCCAGCAGCCAAGATCAGGGAACAGATACGCAGTATTTT; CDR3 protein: CASSQDQGTDTQYF
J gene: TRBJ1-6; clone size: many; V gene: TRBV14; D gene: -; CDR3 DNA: TGTGCCAGCAGCCAAGATCCGGGGAAGGGCTATAATTCACCCCTCCACTTT; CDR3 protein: CASSQDPGKGYNSPLHF
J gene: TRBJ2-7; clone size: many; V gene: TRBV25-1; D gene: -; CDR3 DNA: TGTGCCAGCAGTGATCCGGGTTGGTACGAGCAGTACTTC; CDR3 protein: CASSDPGWYEQYF
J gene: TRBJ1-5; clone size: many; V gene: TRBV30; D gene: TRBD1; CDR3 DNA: TGTGCCTGGAGCTCCGGGACAGGGGGCTCCTATAGCAATCAGCCCCAGCATTTT; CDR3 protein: CAWSSGTGGSYSNQPQHF
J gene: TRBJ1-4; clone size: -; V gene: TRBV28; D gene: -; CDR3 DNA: TGTGCCAGCAGATTGGACCCAGGAGCAACCAATGTAAAACTGTTTTTT; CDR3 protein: CASRLDPGATNVKLFF
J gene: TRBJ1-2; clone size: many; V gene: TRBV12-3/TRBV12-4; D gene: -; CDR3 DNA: TGTGCCAGCAGTCCGGTGACAGGATTCTATGGCTACACCTTC; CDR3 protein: CASSPVTGFYGYTF
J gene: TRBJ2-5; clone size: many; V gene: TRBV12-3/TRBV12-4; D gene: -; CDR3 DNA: TGTGCCAGCAGCCGGGCCTTGGGGGAGACCCAGTACTTC; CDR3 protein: CASSRALGETQYF
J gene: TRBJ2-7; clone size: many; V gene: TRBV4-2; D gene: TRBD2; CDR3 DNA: TGTGCCAGCAGCCCGACTAGCTCCTCCTCCTACGAGCAGTACTTC; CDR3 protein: CASSPTSSSSYEQYF
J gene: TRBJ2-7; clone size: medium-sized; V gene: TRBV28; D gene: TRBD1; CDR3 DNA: TGTGCCAGCAGTCCCACCTGGGACAGCTACGAGCAGTACTTC; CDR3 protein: CASSPTWDSYEQYF
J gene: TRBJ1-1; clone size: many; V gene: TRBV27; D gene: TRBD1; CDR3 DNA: TGTGCCAGCAGTTTATCGCGGGACAGGGCGAACACTGAAGCTTTCTTT; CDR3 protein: CASSLSRDRANTEAFF
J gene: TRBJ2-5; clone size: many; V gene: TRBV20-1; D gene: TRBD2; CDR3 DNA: TGCAGTGCTAGAGATAACCGGGACTATTCCCAAGAGACCCAGTACTTC; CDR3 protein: CSARDNRDYSQETQYF
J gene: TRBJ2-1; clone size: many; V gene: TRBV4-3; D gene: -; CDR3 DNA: TGCGCCAGCAGCCAAGATCGTCAACTAGCCGGCTCCCATGAGCAGTTCTTC; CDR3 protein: CASSQDRQLAGSHEQFF
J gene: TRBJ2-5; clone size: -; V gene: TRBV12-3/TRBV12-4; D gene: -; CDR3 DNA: TGTGCCAGCAGTTGGGGACCCCCGTCCGTAGAGACCCAGTACTTC; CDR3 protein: CASSWGPPSVETQYF
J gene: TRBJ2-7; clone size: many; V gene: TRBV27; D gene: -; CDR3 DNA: TGTGCCAGCAGTTTCTTTGGCGCCGAGCAGTACTTC; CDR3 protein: CASSFFGAEQYF
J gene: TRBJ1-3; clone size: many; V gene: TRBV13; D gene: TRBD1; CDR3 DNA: TGTGCCAGCAGCTTTTCACAGGGGGCCGTTTATGGAAACACCATATATTTT; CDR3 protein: CASSFSQGAVYGNTIYF
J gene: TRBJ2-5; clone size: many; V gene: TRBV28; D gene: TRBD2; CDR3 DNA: TGTGCCAGCAGTTTAGGGTTACTAGCGGGAGGGGAGCTTACCCAGTACTTC; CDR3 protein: CASSLGLLAGGELTQYF
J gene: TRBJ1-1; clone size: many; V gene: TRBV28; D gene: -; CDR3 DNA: TGTGCCAGCAGTCCACCAGACATGACTGAAGCTTTCTTT; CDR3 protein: CASSPPDMTEAFF
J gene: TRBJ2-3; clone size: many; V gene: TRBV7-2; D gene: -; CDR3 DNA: TGTGCCAGCAGCCCCGGGGGTTTTAGCACAGATACGCAGTATTTT; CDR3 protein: CASSPGGFSTDTQYF